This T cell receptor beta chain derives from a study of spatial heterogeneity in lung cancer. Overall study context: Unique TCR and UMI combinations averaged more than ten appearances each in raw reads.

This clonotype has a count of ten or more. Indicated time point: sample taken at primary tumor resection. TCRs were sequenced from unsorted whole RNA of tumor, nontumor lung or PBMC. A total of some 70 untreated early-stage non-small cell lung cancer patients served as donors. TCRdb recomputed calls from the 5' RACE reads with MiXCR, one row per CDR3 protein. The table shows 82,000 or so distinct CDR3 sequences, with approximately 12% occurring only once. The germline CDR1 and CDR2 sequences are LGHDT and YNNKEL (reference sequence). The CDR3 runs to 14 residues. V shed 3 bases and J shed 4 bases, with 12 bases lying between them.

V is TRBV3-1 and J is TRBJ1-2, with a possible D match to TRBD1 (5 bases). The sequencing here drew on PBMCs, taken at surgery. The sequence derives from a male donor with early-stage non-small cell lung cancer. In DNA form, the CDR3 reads TGTGCCAGCAGCCAGAGGGGAGCCGGCTATGGCTACACCTTC. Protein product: CASSQRGAGYGYTF.